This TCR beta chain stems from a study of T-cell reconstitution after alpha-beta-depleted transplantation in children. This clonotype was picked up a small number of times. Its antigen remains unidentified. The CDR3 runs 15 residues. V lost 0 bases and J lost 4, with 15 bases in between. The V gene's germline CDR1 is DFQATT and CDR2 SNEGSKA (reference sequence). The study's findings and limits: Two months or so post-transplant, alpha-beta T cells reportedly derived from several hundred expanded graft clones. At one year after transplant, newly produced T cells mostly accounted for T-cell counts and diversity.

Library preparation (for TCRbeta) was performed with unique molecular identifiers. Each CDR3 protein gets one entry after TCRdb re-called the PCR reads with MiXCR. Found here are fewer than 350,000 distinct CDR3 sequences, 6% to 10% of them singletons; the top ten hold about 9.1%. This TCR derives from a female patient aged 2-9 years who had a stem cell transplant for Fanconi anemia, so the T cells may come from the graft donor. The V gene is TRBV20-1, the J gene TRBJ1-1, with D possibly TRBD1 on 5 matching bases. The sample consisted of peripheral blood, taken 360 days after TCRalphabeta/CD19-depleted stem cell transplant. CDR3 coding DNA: TGCAGTGCTAGAGATCCTAATACCGGGACCACTGAAGCTTTCTTT. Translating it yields CSARDPNTGTTEAFF.